Sequencing of this T cell receptor beta chain was carried out in a study of tumor-infiltrating lymphocytes in primary liver carcinoma. General study results and limits: Relative to tumor region pairs, the tumor-adjacent and tumor-blood pairs showed overlap that was lower. Compared with blood, tumor repertoires held significantly more in their top 250 clones.

Investigators took RNA and DNA out together from about 21-30 mg of unsorted bulk tissue. V lost 6 bases, J lost 4 bases, and 12 bases lay in between. The CDR3 loop spans 13 amino acids. About this clonotype itself: The antigen remains undetermined.

The researchers produced TCR beta cDNA from approximately 460 ng total RNA with a constant-region primer. Three nested multiplex PCR rounds, a slightly modified ARM-PCR, produced the libraries for TCR beta. The first two PCR rounds used TRBV1-TRBV30 forward primers with a C-beta reverse primer, 10 to 11 cycles each. TCRdb itself ran the multiplex PCR reads through MiXCR, one entry per CDR3 protein. The sample holds around 56,000 distinct CDR3 sequences, 55% to 75% seen once. Sequenced material: liver tumor tissue from sampling region 2. Subset given: tumor region T2, inferior pole. The chain couples TRBV12-3 or TRBV12-4 to TRBJ2-5; D might be TRBD1 or TRBD2, each matching 5 bases. The TCR was taken from a middle-aged man with primary liver carcinoma and hepatitis B virus infection. DNA of the CDR3: TGTGCCAGCAGCCGTAACGGGACAGAGACCCAGTACTTC. It yields the protein CASSRNGTETQYF.